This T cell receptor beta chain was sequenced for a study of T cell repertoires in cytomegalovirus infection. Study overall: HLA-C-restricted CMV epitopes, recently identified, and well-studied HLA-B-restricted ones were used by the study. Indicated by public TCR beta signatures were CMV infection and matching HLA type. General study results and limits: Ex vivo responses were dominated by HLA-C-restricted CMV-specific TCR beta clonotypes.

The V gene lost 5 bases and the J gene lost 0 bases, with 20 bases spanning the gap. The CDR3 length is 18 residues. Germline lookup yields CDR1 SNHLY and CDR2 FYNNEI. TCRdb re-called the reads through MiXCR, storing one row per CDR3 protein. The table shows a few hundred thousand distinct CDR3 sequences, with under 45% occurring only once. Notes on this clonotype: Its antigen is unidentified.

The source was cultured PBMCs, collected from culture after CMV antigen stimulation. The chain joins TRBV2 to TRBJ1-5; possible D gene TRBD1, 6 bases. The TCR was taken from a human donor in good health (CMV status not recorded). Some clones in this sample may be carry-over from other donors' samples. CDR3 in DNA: TGTGCCAGCAGTTTTGCCGTACAGACAGGTTATAGCAATCAGCCCCAGCATTTT. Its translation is CASSFAVQTGYSNQPQHF.